Listed here are 26 T cell receptor beta chains from one sample, sequenced in a study of OX40 agonist ivuxolimab in advanced cancers. Produced via immunoSEQ multiplex PCR; TCRdb's table is partial and in-frame only. The sample records 20,000 to 25,000 clones, under 90% being singletons. This specimen consisted of CD4+ or CD8+ T cells sorted from blood, obtained in a trial of the OX40 agonist ivuxolimab. These TCRs come from an adult with an advanced solid tumor such as melanoma, head and neck, liver or kidney cancer.

This chain joins TRBV6-5 and TRBJ1-6; a possible D gene is TRBD1 (5 bases). The V and J ends lost 2 bases and 5 bases respectively, with 10 bases between them. The length of the CDR3 is 15 residues. Germline V CDR1 and CDR2: MNHEY, SVGAGI. The CDR3 region is CASSYGGLDNSPLHF. CDR3 sequence (DNA): TGTGCCAGCAGTTACGGGGGACTGGATAATTCACCCCTCCACTTT.

The chain is built from TRBV6-5 and TRBJ1-1; TRBD1 is a possible D gene (5 bases). V lost 5 bases to trimming and J lost 6 bases, with 16 bases between them. Per the germline V gene, CDR1 is MNHEY and CDR2 is SVGAGI. This CDR3 comprises 14 residues. The CDR3 coding sequence is TGTGCCAGCAGTACCCACCAGGGAATCGCTGAAGCTTTCTTT. The encoded protein is CASSTHQGIAEAFF.

V gene TRBV9 combines with J gene TRBJ2-5; tentative D call: TRBD2 (6 bases). With 6 bases removed from V and 5 bases from J, the gap between germline ends came to 14 bases. The CDR3 is made up of 13 amino acids. CDR1 SGDLS and CDR2 YYNGEE come from the germline V gene. CDR3 loop: CASNGGPGETQYF. CDR3 nucleotides: TGTGCCAGCAACGGGGGTCCTGGGGAGACCCAGTACTTC.

This clone came up a few times. This sequence joins TRBV7-8 and TRBJ1-2; D unresolved. The germline V gene encodes CDR1 SGHVS and CDR2 FQNEAQ. This CDR3 contains 14 residues. Trimming pared 0 bases from V and 3 bases from J, leaving 8 bases between. CDR3 region: CASSLAQRDYGYTF. CDR3 DNA: TGTGCCAGCAGCTTAGCTCAGAGGGACTATGGCTACACCTTC.

The V gene is TRBV29-1, the J gene TRBJ2-2, with 9 bases that match TRBD2. Looked up from germline, CDR1 is SQVTM and CDR2 is ANQGSEA. This CDR3 is 14 amino acids long. Unmatched junction bases numbered 6, after V lost 7 bases and J lost 3 bases. The CDR3 DNA is TGCAGCGGAGAGCGGGGGGTGGACACCGGGGAGCTGTTTTTT. The encoded protein is CSGERGVDTGELFF.

The rearrangement uses TRBV19 and TRBJ2-3; D is possibly TRBD2 (5 bases). Germline V gene data show CDR1 as LNHDA and CDR2 as SQIVND (reference sequence). The CDR3 has 15 amino acids. V was pared by 10 bases and J by 4 bases, with 21 bases between. CDR3 nucleotide sequence: TGTGCCACCAGGCTGGTTGAGGGTTTCCCAGATACGCAGTATTTT. It codes for CATRLVEGFPDTQYF.

V gene TRBV5-6 combines with J gene TRBJ2-7, with 7 bases identical to TRBD1. J was trimmed by 4 bases and V by 4 bases; bases with no gene match: 5. There are 13 residues in the CDR3. Germline V CDR1 and CDR2: SGHDT, YYEEEE. The CDR3 coding sequence is TGTGCCAGCAGCCAACAGGGGTCTTACGAGCAGTACTTC. Encoded protein: CASSQQGSYEQYF.

A remark on this clone: This sample also contains other DNA sequences that code for the same CDR3. This chain links TRBV7-8 with TRBJ2-7; D call uncertain. Germline lookup yields CDR1 SGHVS and CDR2 FQNEAQ. The V and J ends lost 2 bases and 0 bases respectively, with 11 bases between them. The CDR3 extends over 15 amino acids. The CDR3 sequence: CASSLYQGPSYEQYF. For the CDR3, the DNA is TGTGCCAGCAGCTTATACCAAGGTCCCTCCTACGAGCAGTACTTC. Filled out from reference TRBV7-8 and TRBJ2-7, the complete variable domain reads GAGVSQSPRYKVAKRGQDVALRCDPISGHVSLFWYQQALGQGPEFLTYFQNEAQLDKSGLPSDRFFAERPEGSVSTLKIQRTQQEDSAVYLCASSLYQGPSYEQYFGPGTRLTVT.

CDR3 bases: TGCAGCGTTAACCCTCGACAGGGAATGAACACTGAAGCTTTCTTT. It codes for CSVNPRQGMNTEAFF. The chain has TRBV29-1 and TRBJ1-1; 7 positions match TRBD1. Germline values: CDR1 SQVTM, CDR2 ANQGSEA. This CDR3 contains 15 residues. The V and J ends lost 5 bases and 0 bases, in that order; junction bases with no gene match: 9.

The chain uses TRBV7-6 and TRBJ1-1, with D unresolved. Per germline, CDR1 SGHVS and CDR2 FNYEAQ. Trimming pared 4 bases from V and 1 base from J, leaving 7 bases between. This CDR3 is 13 amino acids long. CDR3 in DNA: TGTGCCAGCAGCTCGGACGGGAACACTGAAGCTTTCTTT. Translated: CASSSDGNTEAFF.

V gene TRBV7-9 combines with J gene TRBJ2-2, with D perhaps given as TRBD1 or TRBD2 (6 bases each). Germline assignment: CDR1 SEHNR and CDR2 FQNEAQ (reference sequence). Trimming cost V 3 bases and J 7 bases, with 12 bases left between them. The CDR3 runs to 14 residues. This chain's CDR3 is CASSLGGPDGELFF. Written as DNA, the CDR3 is TGTGCCAGCAGCTTGGGGGGCCCCGACGGGGAGCTGTTTTTT.

The V call is TRBV27, the J call TRBJ2-7; possibly TRBD1 or TRBD2 for D (5 bases each). CDR3 length: 16 amino acids. Trimming cost V 5 bases and J 0 bases, with 17 bases left between them. Looked up from germline, CDR1 is MNHEY and CDR2 is SMNVEV (reference sequence). CDR3 loop: CASSTEGPPISYEQYF. The CDR3 bases are TGTGCCAGCAGTACCGAGGGACCACCAATCTCCTACGAGCAGTACTTC.

V usage is TRBV19 and J usage is TRBJ2-7; D might be TRBD2 (6 bases). CDR1 is LNHDA, CDR2 SQIVND, per germline (reference sequence). The germline V and J ends were trimmed by 2 bases and 5 bases, with 16 bases remaining between them. The CDR3 is made up of 15 amino acids. DNA of the CDR3: TGTGCCAGTAGTATAATTCGTGGTGGAGGGAACGAGCAGTACTTC. It encodes CASSIIRGGGNEQYF. Drawing the rest from reference TRBV19 and TRBJ2-7, the complete variable domain is DGGITQSPKYLFRKEGQNVTLSCEQNLNHDAMYWYRQDPGQGLRLIYYSQIVNDFQKGDIAEGYSVSREKKESFPLTVTSAQKNPTAFYLCASSIIRGGGNEQYFGPGTRLTVT.

The J gene is TRBJ2-7, the V gene TRBV6-6; D not certain. Germline lookup yields CDR1 MNHNY and CDR2 SVGAGI (reference sequence). Trimming stripped 2 bases from V and 2 bases from J, with 7 bases between. The CDR3 is 13 residues long. CDR3 sequence: CASSYGRPYEQYF. The CDR3 DNA reads as TGTGCCAGCAGTTACGGGCGGCCCTACGAGCAGTACTTC.

The chain joins TRBV2 to TRBJ2-1; 9 bases fit TRBD2. The CDR3 is 16 amino acids. The V gene's germline CDR1 is SNHLY and CDR2 FYNNEI. V was clipped by 4 bases and J by 8 bases; unmatched bases: 12. The CDR3: CASSGRAGGPFDEQFF. The CDR3 DNA reads TGTGCCAGCAGTGGTCGGGCGGGGGGGCCATTCGATGAGCAGTTCTTC. The full variable domain, completed using reference TRBV2 and TRBJ2-1, is EPEVTQTPSHQVTQMGQEVILRCVPISNHLYFYWYRQILGQKVEFLVSFYNNEISEKSEIFDDQFSVERPDGSNFTLKIRSTKLEDSAMYFCASSGRAGGPFDEQFFGPGTRLTVL.

The genes are TRBV4-2 and TRBJ2-3; D perhaps matches TRBD1 (6 bases). Trimming cost V 1 base and J 4 bases, with 15 bases left between them. The germline gives CDR1 LGHNA, CDR2 YNFKEQ. The CDR3 has 16 amino acids. The CDR3 DNA sequence: TGTGCCAGCAGCCAAGGTACCGTACAGGGCCCAGATACGCAGTATTTT. It specifies CASSQGTVQGPDTQYF.

The chain has TRBV2 and TRBJ2-2; D gene uncertain. Trimming pared 7 bases from V and 5 bases from J, leaving 5 bases between. Germline CDR1 is SNHLY and CDR2 is FYNNEI. This CDR3 comprises 11 residues. The CDR3 sequence is CASMGTGELFF. The CDR3 DNA follows: TGTGCCAGCATGGGAACCGGGGAGCTGTTTTTT.

The rearrangement links TRBV10-2 to TRBJ2-3, with no clear D. This CDR3 has 15 residues. Germline V gives CDR1 WSHSY, CDR2 SAAADI. Trimming stripped 0 bases from V and 6 bases from J, with 13 bases between. CDR3 amino acids: CASSESGGDMDTQYF. The DNA for the CDR3 is TGCGCCAGCAGTGAGTCTGGTGGGGATATGGATACGCAGTATTTT.

The CDR3 region is CASSLAGGLTKTQYF. The DNA for the CDR3 is TGTGCCAGCTCACTTGCGGGGGGACTCACAAAGACCCAGTACTTC. This chain connects TRBV18 to TRBJ2-5; TRBD2 agrees at 8 bases. J gave up 6 bases and V 4 bases, and 10 bases lay outside the gene matches. Looked up from germline, CDR1 is KGHSH and CDR2 is LQKENI. The CDR3 length is 15 residues.

With regard to this clone: The junction differs from germline at one of its ends, possibly a read error. V gene TRBV5-1 combines with J gene TRBJ2-1, with 7 nucleotides matching TRBD1. This CDR3 has 14 amino acids. CDR1 and CDR2 from the germline V gene are SGHRS and YFSETQ. CDR3 nucleotide sequence: TGCGCCAGCATCTTGGACAGGAACTACAATGAGCAGTTCTTC. Protein: CASILDRNYNEQFF.

This chain uses TRBV7-6 with TRBJ1-2, with 7 bases matching TRBD1. The germline V gene encodes CDR1 SGHVS and CDR2 FNYEAQ. This CDR3 has 11 amino acids. V was clipped by 3 bases and J by 11 bases; unmatched bases: 3. The CDR3 is CASSLGQIYTF. CDR3 DNA sequence: TGTGCCAGCAGCTTGGGACAGATTTACACCTTC.

This rearrangement joins TRBV5-1 to TRBJ2-5, with 8 bases lining up with TRBD2. CDR3 size: 16 residues. From germline, CDR1 is SGHRS and CDR2 YFSETQ. Trimming took 4 bases from V and 2 from J; bases not matched to a gene: 10. For the CDR3, the DNA is TGCGCCAGCAGCCCGGGAGGGTGGGGGTCTCAAGAGACCCAGTACTTC. Translated, it gives CASSPGGWGSQETQYF.

The rearrangement uses TRBV28 and TRBJ1-2; no clear D. CDR1 is MDHEN, CDR2 SYDVKM, per germline. Trimming removed 2 bases at V and 2 bases at J, with 15 bases between. The CDR3 length is 16 residues. CDR3 sequence: CASSLPAVGRNYGYTF. CDR3 nucleotide sequence: TGTGCCAGCAGTTTACCAGCAGTAGGGCGCAACTATGGCTACACCTTC.

Written as DNA, the CDR3 is TGTGCCAGCAGCTTAGAACAGCACACCGGGGAGCTGTTTTTT. Its protein product is CASSLEQHTGELFF. V gene TRBV11-2 combines with J gene TRBJ2-2; D unclear. Germline lookup yields CDR1 SGHAT and CDR2 FQNNGV. With 0 bases removed from V and 3 bases from J, the gap between germline ends came to 5 bases. The CDR3 has 14 amino acids. The whole variable domain, filled in from reference TRBV11-2 and TRBJ2-2, reads EAGVAQSPRYKIIEKRQSVAFWCNPISGHATLYWYQQILGQGPKLLIQFQNNGVVDDSQLPKDRFSAERLKGVDSTLKIQPAKLEDSAVYLCASSLEQHTGELFFGEGSRLTVL.

The chain combines TRBV10-1 with TRBJ2-3; TRBD2 matches at 14 bases. CDR3 length: 15 residues. After removal of 5 bases from V and 5 bases from J, the junction contained 3 bases not matched to a gene. The V gene's germline CDR1 is WNHNN and CDR2 SYGVQD (reference sequence). DNA for the CDR3: TGCGCCAGCAGTTCCGGGACTAGCGGGGGAGATACGCAGTATTTT. It translates to CASSSGTSGGDTQYF.

This sequence joins TRBV5-4 and TRBJ2-1, with 9 bases fitting TRBD1. This CDR3 is 15 amino acids long. With 4 bases clipped from V and 7 bases from J, the junction kept 9 bases outside the gene matches. Per germline, CDR1 SGHNT and CDR2 YYREEE (reference sequence). Written as DNA, the CDR3 is TGTGCCAGCAGCCCGTCCCGGGACAGGGATAATGAGCAGTTCTTC. Encoded protein: CASSPSRDRDNEQFF.